This T cell receptor beta chain was obtained from a study of regulatory T cells in long-lasting Graves disease. The wider study: The study counted Graves' disease as persistent given over 5 years of antithyroid drugs and positive TSH receptor antibodies.

With respect to this clonotype: The antigen is unknown.

Relying on iRepertoire HTBI primers and Arm-PCR of CDR3 regions, the team built TCR beta libraries. TCRdb analysed the multiplex PCR reads with MiXCR anew, one entry per CDR3 protein. The data show roughly 300,000 distinct CDR3 sequences, roughly a fifth seen once. The time point is: persistent/refractory GD, antithyroid drugs over 5 years with positive TRAb. From PBMCs, RNA was extracted and then used to make the TCR library. Whole-study findings and limits: Lower TCR diversity characterized persistent Graves' patients relative to newly diagnosed patients.

This TCR was recovered from a female donor with Graves disease. This specimen was peripheral blood mononuclear cells (PBMCs), taken when the disease was refractory, from a patient treated with antithyroid drugs.

CDR3 in amino acids: CASSSKLAGGSYEQYF. The CDR3 DNA sequence: TGTGCCAGCTCATCAAAACTAGCGGGAGGTTCCTACGAGCAGTACTTC. The V gene is TRBV18, the J gene TRBJ2-7, with 12 bases aligning to TRBD2. The CDR3 consists of 16 residues. Germline CDR1 is KGHSH and CDR2 is LQKENI. Trimming at V came to 5 bases and at J to 1 base, leaving 6 bases not matched to a gene.